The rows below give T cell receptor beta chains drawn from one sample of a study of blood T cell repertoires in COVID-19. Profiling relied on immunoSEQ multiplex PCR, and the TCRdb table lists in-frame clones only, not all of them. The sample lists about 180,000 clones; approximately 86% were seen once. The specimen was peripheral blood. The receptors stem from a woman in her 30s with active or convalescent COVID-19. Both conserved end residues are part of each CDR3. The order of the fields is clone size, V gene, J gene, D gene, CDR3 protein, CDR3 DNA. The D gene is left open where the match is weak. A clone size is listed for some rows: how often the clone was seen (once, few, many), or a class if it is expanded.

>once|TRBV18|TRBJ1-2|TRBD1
CASSGTGGAYGYTF
TGTGCCAGCTCCGGGACAGGGGGAGCCTATGGCTACACCTTC
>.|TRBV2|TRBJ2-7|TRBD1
CASSFNRGTREQYF
TGTGCCAGCAGTTTCAACAGGGGAACTAGGGAGCAGTACTTC
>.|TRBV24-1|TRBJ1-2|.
CATSDSGVGYGYTF
TGTGCCACCAGTGATTCAGGGGTAGGGTATGGCTACACCTTC
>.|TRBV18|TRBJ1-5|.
CASSPGGNSNQPQHF
TGTGCCAGCTCACCCGGGGGGAATAGCAATCAGCCCCAGCATTTT
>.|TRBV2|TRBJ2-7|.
CASSEAKQVYYEQYF
TGTGCCAGCAGTGAAGCTAAGCAGGTATACTACGAGCAGTACTTC
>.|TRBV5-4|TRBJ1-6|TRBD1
CASSLDRGIDNSPLHF
TGTGCCAGCAGCTTGGACAGGGGGATCGATAATTCACCCCTCCACTTT
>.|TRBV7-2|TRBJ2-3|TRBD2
CASSSRTSGIYTQYF
TGTGCCAGCAGCTCACGGACTAGCGGGATCTATACGCAGTATTTT
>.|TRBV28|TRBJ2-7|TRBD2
CASSRIAGPYEQYF
TGTGCCAGCAGCCGGATAGCGGGGCCTTACGAGCAGTACTTC
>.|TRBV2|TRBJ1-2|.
CASSEGDTANYGYTF
TGTGCCAGCAGTGAAGGAGACACAGCTAACTATGGCTACACCTTC
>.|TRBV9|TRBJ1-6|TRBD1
CASSGTGGRDPLHF
TGTGCCAGCAGCGGGACAGGGGGCAGGGACCCCCTCCACTTT
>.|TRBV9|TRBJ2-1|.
CASSAGGGWDEQFF
TGTGCCAGCAGCGCTGGGGGGGGCTGGGATGAGCAGTTCTTC
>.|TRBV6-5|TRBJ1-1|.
CASSFGQFNTEAFF
TGTGCCAGCAGTTTTGGACAGTTCAACACTGAAGCTTTCTTT
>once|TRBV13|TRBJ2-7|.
CASSFLQGNEQYF
TGTGCCAGCAGCTTCCTTCAGGGGAACGAGCAGTACTTC
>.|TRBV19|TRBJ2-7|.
CASSIIGTTYEQYF
TGTGCCAGTAGTATAATCGGGACAACCTACGAGCAGTACTTC
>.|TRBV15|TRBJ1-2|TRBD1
CATSKTGGGDGYTF
TGTGCCACCAGCAAAACAGGGGGCGGAGATGGCTACACCTTC
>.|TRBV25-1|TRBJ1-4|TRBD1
CASSAYQGGNEKLFF
TGTGCCAGCAGTGCTTATCAGGGGGGTAATGAAAAACTGTTTTTT
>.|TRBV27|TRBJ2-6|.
CASSTPKGAFSGANVLTF
TGTGCCAGCAGTACCCCGAAAGGGGCGTTCTCTGGGGCCAACGTCCTGACTTTC
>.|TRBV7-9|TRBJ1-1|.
CASSLMSPVNTEAFF
TGTGCCAGCAGCTTAATGAGTCCCGTGAACACTGAAGCTTTCTTT
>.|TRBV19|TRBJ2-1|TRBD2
CASSIQTSGSSYNEQFF
TGTGCCAGTAGTATTCAGACTAGCGGAAGCTCCTACAATGAGCAGTTCTTC
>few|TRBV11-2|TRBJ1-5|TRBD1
CASSLGQGGQPQHF
TGTGCCAGCAGCCTTGGACAGGGTGGACAGCCCCAGCATTTT
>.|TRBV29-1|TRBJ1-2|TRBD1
CSVGTARPYGYTF
TGCAGCGTGGGGACAGCACGTCCCTATGGCTACACCTTC
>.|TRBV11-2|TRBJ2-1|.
CASSQNSYNEQFF
TGTGCCAGCAGCCAAAATTCCTACAATGAGCAGTTCTTC
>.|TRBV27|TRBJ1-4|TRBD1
CASSLQGQGLTNEKLFF
TGTGCCAGCAGTTTGCAGGGACAGGGTCTCACTAATGAAAAACTGTTTTTT
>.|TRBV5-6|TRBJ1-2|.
CASSSRKNYGYTF
TGTGCCAGCAGCTCCAGGAAAAACTATGGCTACACCTTC
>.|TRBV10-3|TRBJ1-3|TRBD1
CAISNPDRVRGNTIYF
TGTGCCATCAGTAACCCGGACAGGGTGAGGGGAAACACCATATATTTT
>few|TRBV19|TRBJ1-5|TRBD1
CASSIGNRGSRNQPQHF
TGTGCCAGTAGTATAGGGAACAGGGGTTCACGCAATCAGCCCCAGCATTTT
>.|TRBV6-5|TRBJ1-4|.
CASRPTGNNEKLFF
TGTGCCAGCAGGCCTACAGGGAATAATGAAAAACTGTTTTTT
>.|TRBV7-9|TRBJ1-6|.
CASSFNNSPLHF
TGTGCCAGCAGCTTCAATAATTCACCCCTCCACTTT
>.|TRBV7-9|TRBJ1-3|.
CASSPASGNTIYF
TGTGCCAGCAGTCCAGCGTCTGGAAACACCATATATTTT
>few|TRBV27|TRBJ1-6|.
CASTIAGPSYNSPLHF
TGTGCCAGCACAATCGCGGGCCCCTCCTATAATTCACCCCTCCACTTT
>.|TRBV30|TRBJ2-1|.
CAWSVGSADEQFF
TGTGCCTGGAGTGTTGGTAGCGCCGATGAGCAGTTCTTC
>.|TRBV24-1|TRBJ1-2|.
CATSERQVHHYGYTF
TGTGCCACCAGTGAAAGACAGGTTCATCACTATGGCTACACCTTC
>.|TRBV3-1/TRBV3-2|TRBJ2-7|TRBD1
CASSQGRGFVVDEQYF
TGTGCCAGCAGCCAAGGCAGGGGGTTCGTGGTCGACGAGCAGTACTTC
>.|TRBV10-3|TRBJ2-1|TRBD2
CAISEVELAGGEQFF
TGTGCCATCAGTGAGGTCGAACTAGCGGGCGGAGAGCAGTTCTTC
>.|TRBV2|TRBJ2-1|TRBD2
CASSETSGGAGEQFF
TGTGCCAGCAGTGAAACTAGCGGGGGGGCTGGAGAGCAGTTCTTC
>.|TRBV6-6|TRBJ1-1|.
CASSFYREGTEAFF
TGTGCCAGCAGCTTTTACAGGGAGGGTACTGAAGCTTTCTTT
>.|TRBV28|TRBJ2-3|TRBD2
CASSLPGTSGGRADTQYF
TGTGCCAGCAGTTTGCCCGGGACTAGCGGGGGGAGGGCAGATACGCAGTATTTT
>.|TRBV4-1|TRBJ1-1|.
CASSQEGREATEAFF
TGCGCCAGCAGCCAAGAAGGGAGGGAGGCCACTGAAGCTTTCTTT
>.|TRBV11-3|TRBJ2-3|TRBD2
CASSLGQGRGALDTQYF
TGTGCCAGCAGCTTAGGTCAGGGGCGGGGGGCCTTAGATACGCAGTATTTT
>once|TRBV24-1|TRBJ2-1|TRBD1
CATSGTSGTGADSSYNEQFF
TGTGCCACCAGTGGAACCTCCGGGACAGGGGCCGATAGCTCCTACAATGAGCAGTTCTTC
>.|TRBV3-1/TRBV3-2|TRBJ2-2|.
CASRTDTSNTGELFF
TGTGCCAGCCGGACAGATACCTCGAACACCGGGGAGCTGTTTTTT
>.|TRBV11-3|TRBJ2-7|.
CASRSAGEQYF
TGTGCCAGCAGGAGTGCGGGCGAGCAGTACTTC
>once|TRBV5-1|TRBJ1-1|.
CASSLAGGIPFF
TGCGCCAGCAGCCTGGCGGGGGGCATACCTTTCTTT
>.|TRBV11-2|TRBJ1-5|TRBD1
CASSLGAGGHQPQHF
TGTGCCAGCAGCTTAGGGGCAGGGGGCCATCAGCCCCAGCATTTT
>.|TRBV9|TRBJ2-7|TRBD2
CASSPKAGDFSYEQYF
TGTGCCAGCAGCCCAAAAGCGGGAGACTTCTCCTACGAGCAGTACTTC
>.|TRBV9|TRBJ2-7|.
CASSVASHSYEQYF
TGTGCCAGCAGCGTAGCATCCCATTCCTACGAGCAGTACTTC
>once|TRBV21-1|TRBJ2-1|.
CASSKSALPYNEQFF
TGTGCCAGCAGCAAAAGCGCCCTGCCCTACAATGAGCAGTTCTTC
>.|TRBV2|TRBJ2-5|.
CASSVTGPTKETQYF
TGTGCCAGCAGCGTTACAGGGCCCACCAAAGAGACCCAGTACTTC
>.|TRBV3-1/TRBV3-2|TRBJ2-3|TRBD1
CASSQGDRGGLSSTDTQYF
TGTGCCAGCAGCCAAGGGGACAGGGGAGGATTATCTAGCACAGATACGCAGTATTTT
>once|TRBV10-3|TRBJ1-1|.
CAISEGSAEAFF
TGTGCCATCAGTGAAGGGAGCGCTGAAGCTTTCTTT
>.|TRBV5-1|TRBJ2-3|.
CASSTTTSDTQYF
TGCGCCAGCAGCACCACAACATCAGATACGCAGTATTTT
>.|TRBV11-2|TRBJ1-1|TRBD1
CASSISGTGGSTEAFF
TGTGCCAGCAGCATATCCGGGACAGGGGGGAGCACTGAAGCTTTCTTT
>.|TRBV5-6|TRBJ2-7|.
CASSFPGRPIYEQYF
TGTGCCAGCAGCTTCCCAGGCAGGCCTATTTACGAGCAGTACTTC
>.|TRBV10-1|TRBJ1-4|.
CASSESRGMGEKLFF
TGCGCCAGCAGTGAGTCGCGGGGGATGGGCGAAAAACTGTTTTTT
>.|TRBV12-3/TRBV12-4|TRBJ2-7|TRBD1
CASSSGGEQYF
TGTGCCAGCAGCTCAGGGGGCGAGCAGTACTTC
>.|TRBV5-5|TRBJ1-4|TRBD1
CASSLGTGDEKLFF
TGTGCCAGCAGCTTGGGGACAGGGGACGAAAAACTGTTTTTT
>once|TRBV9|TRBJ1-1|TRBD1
CASSPRDRAWTEAFF
TGTGCCAGCAGCCCCAGGGACAGGGCCTGGACTGAAGCTTTCTTT
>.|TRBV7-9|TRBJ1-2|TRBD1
CAGGGMTGSYGYTF
TGTGCCGGGGGTGGAATGACAGGGAGCTATGGCTACACCTTC
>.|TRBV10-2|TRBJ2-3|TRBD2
CASRGGLAGADTQYF
TGCGCCAGCAGGGGGGGACTAGCGGGAGCAGATACGCAGTATTTT
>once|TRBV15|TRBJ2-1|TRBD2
CATSTGLAHEQFF
TGTGCCACCAGCACAGGACTAGCCCATGAGCAGTTCTTC